The 12 T cell receptor beta chains below were found in one sample sequenced in a study of cytomegalovirus exposure and HLA in healthy donors. PCR employed 60 Vbeta and 13 Jbeta primers. The protocol was immunoSEQ multiplex PCR, while the TCRdb copy is restricted to in-frame clones and leaves out a portion. The repertoire holds about 150,000 clones, with 65% to 80% as singletons. Sequencing input: PBMCs. The receptors here all came from a man in his forties or fifties in good health and CMV-seropositive.

In nucleotides, the CDR3 is TGTGCCAGCAGTTTACTTTATTTT. This translates into CASSLLYF. The chain couples TRBV28 to TRBJ1-3; D is ambiguous. Trimming stripped 2 bases from V and 16 bases from J, with 3 bases between. The CDR3 covers 8 residues. CDR1 and CDR2 from the germline V gene are MDHEN and SYDVKM.

In this sample, this clone turned up once. The chain is built from TRBV7-2 and TRBJ2-7; D is possibly TRBD2 (6 bases). CDR1 SGHTA and CDR2 FQGNSA come from the germline V gene. Trimming took off 1 base at V and 2 bases at J, with 12 bases between the two ends. The CDR3 spans 15 residues. The CDR3, as DNA: TGTGCCAGCAGCTTAGGGGCAGGCGGGACCTACGAGCAGTACTTC. Amino acid sequence: CASSLGAGGTYEQYF.

This chain links TRBV9 with TRBJ2-1; 10 bases are shared with TRBD1. Trimming cost V 3 bases and J 4 bases; bases outside gene matches: 7. The CDR3 extends over 16 amino acids. CDR1 is SGDLS and CDR2 is YYNGEE in the germline V gene. CDR3: CASSALWTGGYNEQFF. The CDR3 nucleotides are TGTGCCAGCAGCGCTCTTTGGACAGGGGGGTACAATGAGCAGTTCTTC.

This clone has a handful of counts. This chain connects TRBV27 to TRBJ2-5, with TRBD2 matching over 10 bases. The trim removed 8 bases at V and 4 bases at J, leaving 7 bases unmatched. This CDR3 region has 14 residues. Germline lookup yields CDR1 MNHEY and CDR2 SMNVEV (reference sequence). The CDR3 coding sequence is TGTGCCAGCGGGAGCGGGAGGGCCCGAGAGACCCAGTACTTC. Its protein is CASGSGRARETQYF.

V usage is TRBV7-9 and J usage is TRBJ1-1, with 8 positions matching TRBD1. V shed 2 bases, J shed 5 bases, and the junction held 4 bases outside the gene matches. The length of the CDR3 is 14 residues. Per the germline V gene, CDR1 is SEHNR and CDR2 is FQNEAQ (reference sequence). The CDR3 DNA sequence: TGTGCCAGCAGCTTATCAGGGGGCAAGACTGAAGCTTTCTTT. Encoded protein: CASSLSGGKTEAFF.

The CDR3 sequence is CASSGGGHSNQPQHF. The CDR3 bases are TGTGCCAGCAGTGGGGGGGGGCATAGCAATCAGCCCCAGCATTTT. The genes are TRBV2 and TRBJ1-5, with TRBD1 as a possible D gene (6 bases). Trimming pared 4 bases from V and 0 bases from J, leaving 10 bases between. Germline-derived CDR1 and CDR2 are SNHLY and FYNNEI. This CDR3 has 15 residues.

V and J are TRBV7-8 and TRBJ2-3; 8 positions agree with TRBD2. Germline CDR1 is SGHVS and CDR2 is FQNEAQ. The trim removed 4 bases at V and 2 bases at J, leaving 5 bases unmatched. CDR3 length equals 15 residues. The CDR3 DNA reads as TGTGCCAGCAGCTCCCCGGGGGGGTACACAGATACGCAGTATTTT. It specifies CASSSPGGYTDTQYF.

The rearrangement joins TRBV12-5 to TRBJ1-1; 11 bases line up with TRBD1. CDR1 is LGHNT, CDR2 FRNRAP, per germline. CDR3 length: 16 residues. The J segment lost 10 bases and the V segment lost 0 bases, leaving 10 bases of the junction unmatched. CDR3 sequence reads: CASGLVPRTGGAGAFF. In nucleotides, the CDR3 is TGTGCTAGTGGTTTGGTACCCCGGACAGGGGGCGCCGGAGCTTTCTTT. Based on the CDR3 plus reference TRBV12-5 and TRBJ1-1, the full variable domain is DARVTQTPRHKVTEMGQEVTMRCQPILGHNTVFWYRQTMMQGLELLAYFRNRAPLDDSGMPKDRFSAEMPDATLATLKIQPSEPRDSAVYFCASGLVPRTGGAGAFFGQGTRLTVV.

This chain joins TRBV4-3 and TRBJ1-2; D uncertain. Germline values: CDR1 LGHNA, CDR2 YSLEER. The CDR3 contains 13 residues. With 0 bases removed from V and 7 bases from J, the gap between germline ends came to 9 bases. The CDR3 nucleotides are TGCGCCAGCAGCCAAGATTCCCGGTCTGGCTACACCTTC. Translated, it gives CASSQDSRSGYTF.

The chain employs TRBV9 and TRBJ2-2; the D gene is possibly TRBD1 (6 bases). V was cut by 4 bases and J by 0 bases, with 10 bases left in between. Germline CDR1 reads SGDLS; CDR2 reads YYNGEE. The CDR3 length is 15 residues. The CDR3 bases are TGTGCCAGCAGCCAGACAGGAACGAACACCGGGGAGCTGTTTTTT. Its protein product is CASSQTGTNTGELFF. The full variable domain, completed using reference TRBV9 and TRBJ2-2, is DSGVTQTPKHLITATGQRVTLRCSPRSGDLSVYWYQQSLDQGLQFLIQYYNGEERAKGNILERFSAQQFPDLHSELNLSSLELGDSALYFCASSQTGTNTGELFFGEGSRLTVL.

The chain has TRBV5-5 and TRBJ2-7; 8 bases are shared with TRBD1. Trimming removed 4 bases from V and 2 bases from J; junction bases left unmatched: 17. The CDR3 contains 18 residues. Germline V CDR1 and CDR2: SGHKS, YYEKEE (reference sequence). CDR3 DNA sequence: TGTGCCAGCAGCCCCAGACAGGGGTCCTCTTTGTCTCCCTACGAGCAGTACTTC. Protein sequence: CASSPRQGSSLSPYEQYF.

A single count supports this clone. The rearrangement joins TRBV7-8 to TRBJ1-5; D is ambiguous. V lost 1 base to trimming and J lost 7 bases, with 11 bases between them. The CDR3 contains 14 residues. Per germline, CDR1 SGHVS and CDR2 FQNEAQ. DNA of the CDR3: TGTGCCAGCAGCTTAGGGCGGGAAGGCCAGCCCCAGCATTTT. Its protein product is CASSLGREGQPQHF.